This section outlines one TCR beta chain sequence together with its context. PCR was performed using 60 Vbeta and 13 Jbeta primers. Profiling relied on immunoSEQ multiplex PCR, and the TCRdb table lists in-frame clones only, not all of them. The table has 120,000 or so clones, roughly 80% seen once. These data are taken from a study of cytomegalovirus exposure and HLA in healthy donors. This sequence originates from a man aged 25 to 40 in good health and CMV-seronegative. Source material: PBMCs.

As DNA, the CDR3 is TGTGCCAGCAGCGGAGGGCGCGGGAGTGGGGAAGATACGCAGTATTTT. Its translation: CASSGGRGSGEDTQYF. The gene calls are TRBV5-8 and TRBJ2-3; 7 bases are a match to TRBD2. Germline CDR1 reads SGHTS; CDR2 reads YDEGEE. This CDR3 is 16 amino acids long. V shed 4 bases, J shed 5 bases, and the junction held 13 bases outside the gene matches.